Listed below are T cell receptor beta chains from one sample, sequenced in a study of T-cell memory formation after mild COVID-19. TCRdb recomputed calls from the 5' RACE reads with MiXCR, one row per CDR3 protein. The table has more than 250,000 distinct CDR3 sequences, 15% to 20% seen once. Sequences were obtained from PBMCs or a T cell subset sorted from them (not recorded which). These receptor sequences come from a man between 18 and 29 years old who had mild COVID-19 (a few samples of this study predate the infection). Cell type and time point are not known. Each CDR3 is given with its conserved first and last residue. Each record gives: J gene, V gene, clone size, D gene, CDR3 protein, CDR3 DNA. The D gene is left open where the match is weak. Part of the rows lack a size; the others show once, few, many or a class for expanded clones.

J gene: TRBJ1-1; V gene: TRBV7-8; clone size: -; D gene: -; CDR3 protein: CASSLNIRRVGGRNTEAFF; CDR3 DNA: TGTGCCAGCAGCTTAAATATCCGTCGGGTTGGGGGTAGGAACACTGAAGCTTTCTTT
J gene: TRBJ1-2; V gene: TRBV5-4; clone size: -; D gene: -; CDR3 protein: CASSSDLSYGYTF; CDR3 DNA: TGTGCCAGCAGCTCAGATCTTTCCTATGGCTACACCTTC
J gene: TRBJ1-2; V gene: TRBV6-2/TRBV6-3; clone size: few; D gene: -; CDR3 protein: CASSYSKSGARYGYTF; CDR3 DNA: TGTGCCAGCAGTTACTCGAAGTCAGGCGCTCGCTATGGCTACACCTTC
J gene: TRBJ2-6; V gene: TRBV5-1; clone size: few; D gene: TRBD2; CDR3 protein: CASRASGGPRIAGANVLTF; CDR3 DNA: TGCGCCAGCAGGGCTAGCGGGGGTCCTCGGATCGCTGGGGCCAACGTCCTGACTTTC
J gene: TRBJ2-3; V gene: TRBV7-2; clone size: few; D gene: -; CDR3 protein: CASSLVWGAPTDTQYF; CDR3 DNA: TGTGCCAGCAGCTTAGTTTGGGGTGCCCCCACAGATACGCAGTATTTT
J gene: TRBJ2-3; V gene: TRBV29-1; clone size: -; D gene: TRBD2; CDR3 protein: CSVQAGGADTQYF; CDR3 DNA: TGCAGCGTTCAAGCGGGGGGTGCGGATACGCAGTATTTT
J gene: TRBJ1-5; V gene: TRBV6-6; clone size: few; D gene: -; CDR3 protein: CASRFDPRTANQPQHF; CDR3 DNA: TGTGCCAGCAGGTTCGACCCCCGGACGGCGAATCAGCCCCAGCATTTT
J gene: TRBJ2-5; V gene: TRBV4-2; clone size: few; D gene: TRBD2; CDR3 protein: CASSLGTSGQRQETQYF; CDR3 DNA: TGTGCCAGCAGCCTTGGGACTAGCGGCCAACGCCAAGAGACCCAGTACTTC
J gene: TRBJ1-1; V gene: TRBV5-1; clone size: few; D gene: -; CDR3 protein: CASSSRRLGLRNTEAFF; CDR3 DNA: TGCGCCAGCAGCTCAAGACGGCTGGGCTTGCGGAACACTGAAGCTTTCTTT
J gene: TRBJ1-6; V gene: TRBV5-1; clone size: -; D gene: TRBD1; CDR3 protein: CASSFQGAYSPLHF; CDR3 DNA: TGCGCCAGCAGCTTCCAGGGGGCCTATTCACCCCTCCACTTT
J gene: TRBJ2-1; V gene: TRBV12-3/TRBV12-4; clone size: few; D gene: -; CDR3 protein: CASSYGGPSNEQFF; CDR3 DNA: TGTGCCAGCAGTTACGGGGGGCCATCCAATGAGCAGTTCTTC
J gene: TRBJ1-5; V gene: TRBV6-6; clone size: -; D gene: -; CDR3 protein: CASSYLGNQPQHF; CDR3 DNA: TGTGCCAGCAGTTACTTGGGCAATCAGCCCCAGCATTTT
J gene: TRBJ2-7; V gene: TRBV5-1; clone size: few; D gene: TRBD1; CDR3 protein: CASSQPGQVSYEQYF; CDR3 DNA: TGCGCCAGCAGCCAGCCGGGACAGGTATCCTACGAGCAGTACTTC
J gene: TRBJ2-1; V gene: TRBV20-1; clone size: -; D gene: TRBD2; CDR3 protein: CSARIPGGAWDEQFF; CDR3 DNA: TGCAGTGCTAGGATACCCGGGGGGGCCTGGGATGAGCAGTTCTTC
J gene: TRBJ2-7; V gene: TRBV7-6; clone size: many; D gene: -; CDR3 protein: CASSLGGTSYEQYF; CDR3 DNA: TGTGCCAGCAGCTTAGGGGGCACGTCCTATGAGCAGTACTTC
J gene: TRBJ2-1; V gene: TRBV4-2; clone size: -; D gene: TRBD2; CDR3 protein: CASSQDGLSRLAGGPSYNEQFF; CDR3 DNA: TGTGCCAGCAGCCAAGACGGTCTAAGTAGACTAGCGGGGGGCCCCTCCTACAATGAGCAGTTCTTC
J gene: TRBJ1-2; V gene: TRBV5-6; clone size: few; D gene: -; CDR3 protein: CASSLGGSFWGYTF; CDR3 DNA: TGTGCCAGCAGCTTGGGCGGCAGCTTTTGGGGCTACACCTTC
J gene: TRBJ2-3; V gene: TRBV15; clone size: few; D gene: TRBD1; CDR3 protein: CATSRDRGGTGTSTDTQYF; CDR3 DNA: TGTGCCACCAGCAGAGATCGCGGAGGGACAGGGACGAGCACAGATACGCAGTATTTT
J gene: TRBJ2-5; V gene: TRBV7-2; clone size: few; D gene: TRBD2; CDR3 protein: CASSFQRGAGETQYF; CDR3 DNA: TGTGCCAGCAGCTTCCAGCGGGGGGCGGGAGAGACCCAGTACTTC
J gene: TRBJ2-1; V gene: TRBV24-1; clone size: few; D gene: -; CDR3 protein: CATQIADYNEQFF; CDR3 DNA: TGTGCCACACAAATAGCGGATTACAATGAGCAGTTCTTC
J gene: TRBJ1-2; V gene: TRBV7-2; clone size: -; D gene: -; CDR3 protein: CASSGWDKRVRCTF; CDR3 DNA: TGTGCCAGCAGCGGTTGGGACAAAAGGGTCAGGTGCACCTTC
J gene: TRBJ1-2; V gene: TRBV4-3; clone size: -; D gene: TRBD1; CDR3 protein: CASSQERQGNYGYTF; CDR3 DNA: TGCGCCAGCAGCCAAGAGAGACAGGGAAACTATGGCTACACCTTC
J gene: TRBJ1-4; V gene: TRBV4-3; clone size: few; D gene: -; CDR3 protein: CASSQDYFDGATNEKLFF; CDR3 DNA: TGCGCCAGCAGCCAAGATTATTTTGACGGTGCAACTAATGAAAAACTGTTTTTT
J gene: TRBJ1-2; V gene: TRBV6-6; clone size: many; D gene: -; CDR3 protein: CASSYEELARDGYTF; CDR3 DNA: TGTGCCAGCAGTTACGAAGAGCTGGCCCGGGATGGCTACACCTTC
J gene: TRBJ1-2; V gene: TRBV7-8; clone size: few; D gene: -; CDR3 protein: CASSLAHGATNYGYTF; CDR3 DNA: TGTGCCAGCAGCTTAGCGCACGGGGCTACTAACTATGGCTACACCTTC
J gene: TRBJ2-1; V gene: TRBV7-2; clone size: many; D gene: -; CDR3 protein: CASSSSREQFF; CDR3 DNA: TGTGCCAGCAGCTCTAGCCGGGAGCAGTTCTTC